This TCR beta chain was captured in a study of T-cell reconstitution after alpha-beta-depleted transplantation in children. This clonotype was observed a handful of times. Library preparation (for TCRbeta) was performed with unique molecular identifiers. TCRdb passed the PCR reads through MiXCR, listing each CDR3 protein once. The table includes some 350,000 distinct CDR3 sequences, 10% detected once. This CDR3 is 14 amino acids long. V dropped 4 bases and J dropped 5 bases, with 12 bases sitting between them. Looked up from germline, CDR1 is LGHNA and CDR2 is YSLEER. This receptor was identified in a human donor who donated a stem cell graft to a child with acute lymphoblastic leukemia. Sequencing used PBMCs from the stem cell graft donor, obtained from the stem cell graft. This chain links TRBV4-3 with TRBJ2-1, with D maybe TRBD1 (6 bases). This CDR3 reads CASSRHGQNNEQFF. The CDR3 DNA reads as TGCGCCAGCAGCCGACACGGACAGAACAATGAGCAGTTCTTC.